Listed here are 17 T cell receptor beta chains from one sample, sequenced in a study of blood T cell repertoires in COVID-19. The method was immunoSEQ multiplex PCR; TCRdb's version includes in-frame clones alone and lacks a portion of them. The table includes approximately 250,000 clones, approximately 83% detected once. The sample was peripheral blood. Source of these receptors: a woman in her forties or fifties with acute or convalescent COVID-19.

The gene calls are TRBV7-2 and TRBJ2-5; 9 nucleotides match TRBD1. This CDR3 contains 15 residues. Trimming at V came to 5 bases and at J to 5 bases, leaving 9 bases not matched to a gene. From germline, CDR1 is SGHTA and CDR2 FQGNSA. The CDR3 region is CASSPRGQGGETQYF. As DNA, the CDR3 is TGTGCCAGCAGCCCACGGGGACAGGGCGGGGAGACCCAGTACTTC.

The chain combines TRBV6-2 or TRBV6-3 with TRBJ2-7, with 11 nucleotides matching TRBD2. Losses at the gene ends were 5 bases for V and 3 bases for J; bases not matched to a gene: 9. Germline CDR1 is MNHEY and CDR2 is SVGEGT. The CDR3 is 16 residues long. The CDR3 DNA sequence: TGTGCCAGCAGTCAGACCTCTAGCGGGAGGTACTACGAGCAGTACTTC. Translation: CASSQTSSGRYYEQYF.

The V call is TRBV7-8, the J call TRBJ2-3; no definite D call. CDR1 SGHVS and CDR2 FQNEAQ come from the germline V gene. CDR3 size: 12 residues. The germline V and J ends were trimmed by 11 bases and 2 bases, with 11 bases remaining between them. DNA of the CDR3: TGTGCCCTTGAGAACCTCACAGATACGCAGTATTTT. Amino acid sequence: CALENLTDTQYF.

The genes are TRBV5-1 and TRBJ1-1; 7 nucleotides align to TRBD1. CDR1 SGHRS and CDR2 YFSETQ come from the germline V gene. The CDR3 has 15 amino acids. J was trimmed by 3 bases and V by 1 base; bases with no gene match: 6. The CDR3 DNA sequence: TGCGCCAGCAGCTTGACTTCCAGGGGGGACACTGAAGCTTTCTTT. Its protein is CASSLTSRGDTEAFF. Combining the CDR3 with reference TRBV5-1 and TRBJ1-1 gives the whole variable domain KAGVTQTPRYLIKTRGQQVTLSCSPISGHRSVSWYQQTPGQGLQFLFEYFSETQRNKGNFPGRFSGRQFSNSRSEMNVSTLELGDSALYLCASSLTSRGDTEAFFGQGTRLTVV.

Here the CDR3 DNA reads TGTGCCAGCAGCGTAGCCGGGGGGGGACCCGGGGAGCTGTTTTTT. Protein: CASSVAGGGPGELFF. This chain joins TRBV9 and TRBJ2-2, with TRBD2 matching 8 bases. With V trimmed by 0 bases and J by 6 bases, 4 bases remained unmatched. Germline V gene lookup returns CDR1 SGDLS and CDR2 YYNGEE. The CDR3 length is 15 residues. Full variable domain (rest looked up from reference TRBV9 and TRBJ2-2): DSGVTQTPKHLITATGQRVTLRCSPRSGDLSVYWYQQSLDQGLQFLIQYYNGEERAKGNILERFSAQQFPDLHSELNLSSLELGDSALYFCASSVAGGGPGELFFGEGSRLTVL.

This chain links TRBV5-1 with TRBJ2-6, with D possibly TRBD1 on 6 matching bases. The germline V and J ends were trimmed by 4 bases and 2 bases, with 16 bases remaining between them. The CDR3 length is 17 residues. Germline CDR1 reads SGHRS; CDR2 reads YFSETQ. DNA of the CDR3: TGCGCCAGCAGCATCGGGACAACGAGAGCTGGGGCCAACGTCCTGACTTTC. This sequence encodes CASSIGTTRAGANVLTF. Together with reference TRBV5-1 and TRBJ2-6, the CDR3 gives the full variable domain: KAGVTQTPRYLIKTRGQQVTLSCSPISGHRSVSWYQQTPGQGLQFLFEYFSETQRNKGNFPGRFSGRQFSNSRSEMNVSTLELGDSALYLCASSIGTTRAGANVLTFGAGSRLTVL.

The chain has TRBV5-1 and TRBJ1-2; D is ambiguous. The CDR3 totals 13 residues. V was shortened by 2 bases and J by 2 bases, with 7 bases between the two germline ends. Germline CDR1 is SGHRS and CDR2 is YFSETQ. DNA of the CDR3: TGCGCCAGCAGCTTCAGTCAGAACTATGGCTACACCTTC. Protein sequence: CASSFSQNYGYTF.

Regarding this clone: Within the sample, other DNA sequences also encode this same CDR3. The rearrangement joins TRBV28 to TRBJ1-1, with D tentatively TRBD1 (5 bases). Germline values: CDR1 MDHEN, CDR2 SYDVKM. V gave up 6 bases and J gave up 1 base, with 6 bases separating them. CDR3 length equals 12 residues. CDR3 nucleotide sequence: TGTGCCAGCAGGGGGGGGAACACTGAAGCTTTCTTT. Protein: CASRGGNTEAFF.

This chain uses TRBV18 with TRBJ1-4; 7 bases match TRBD1. Trimming removed 0 bases from V and 8 bases from J; junction bases left unmatched: 6. This CDR3 has 15 residues. The germline V gene encodes CDR1 KGHSH and CDR2 LQKENI. The CDR3 reads CASSPPNTGVEKLFF. CDR3 DNA: TGTGCCAGCTCACCACCCAATACAGGGGTGGAAAAACTGTTTTTT.

This rearrangement joins TRBV7-9 to TRBJ1-1; 8 bases map to TRBD1. Unmatched junction bases numbered 4, after V lost 9 bases and J lost 1 base. The germline CDR1 and CDR2 sequences are SEHNR and FQNEAQ (reference sequence). This CDR3 comprises 13 residues. The CDR3 here is CARTGAKNTEAFF. As DNA, the CDR3 is TGTGCCAGGACAGGGGCGAAGAACACTGAAGCTTTCTTT.

The chain carries TRBV3-1 (or the pseudogene TRBV3-2) and TRBJ2-1; possibly TRBD2 for D (7 bases). This CDR3 spans 15 amino acids. The V end was cut by 1 base, the J end by 6 bases, with 13 bases between. CDR1 is LGHDT, CDR2 YNNKEL, per germline (reference sequence). CDR3 in amino acids: CASSQVRGGPNEQFF. The DNA of the CDR3 is TGTGCCAGCAGCCAAGTGAGGGGGGGGCCCAATGAGCAGTTCTTC.

J is TRBJ2-2 and V is TRBV3-1 (or the pseudogene TRBV3-2); 10 bases agree with TRBD2. Germline assignment: CDR1 LGHDT and CDR2 YNNKEL (reference sequence). V lost 0 bases, J lost 0 bases, and 10 bases stayed unmatched. This CDR3 contains 20 residues. The CDR3, as DNA: TGTGCCAGCAGCCAAGAGTGGATTACTAGCGGGATTTCGAACACCGGGGAGCTGTTTTTT. It yields the protein CASSQEWITSGISNTGELFF.

Note on this clone: Other DNA sequences from this sample encode an identical CDR3 as well. The chain employs TRBV28 and TRBJ1-2; 7 positions agree with TRBD1. Losses at the gene ends were 5 bases for V and 8 bases for J; bases not matched to a gene: 8. Germline values: CDR1 MDHEN, CDR2 SYDVKM. This CDR3 region has 13 residues. CDR3 DNA: TGTGCCAGCAGTCTGACAGGGCACGGCGGCTACACCTTC. Protein product: CASSLTGHGGYTF.

The chain recombines TRBV15 with TRBJ2-5, with 9 bases identical to TRBD1. The CDR3 length is 14 residues. Germline lookup yields CDR1 LNHNV and CDR2 YYDKDF (reference sequence). V was clipped by 5 bases and J by 2 bases; unmatched bases: 3. The CDR3 DNA is TGTGCCACCAGCGGGGACAGGGCGCAAGAGACCCAGTACTTC. It encodes CATSGDRAQETQYF.

The chain has TRBV5-1 and TRBJ2-2, with TRBD2 matching over 7 bases. From germline, CDR1 is SGHRS and CDR2 YFSETQ. This CDR3 is built from 14 residues. With 2 bases clipped from V and 6 bases from J, the junction kept 4 bases outside the gene matches. The CDR3 DNA is TGCGCCAGCAGCTTCGGCGGGAGTTCCGGGGAGCTGTTTTTT. This translates into CASSFGGSSGELFF.

The chain combines TRBV24-1 with TRBJ1-2; 7 bases agree with TRBD1. The CDR3 is 14 residues long. Germline V gene data show CDR1 as KGHDR and CDR2 as SFDVKD. V lost 4 bases and J lost 6; bases outside the gene matches: 7. CDR3 in DNA: TGTGCCACCAGTGACCGACAGGGAGCGCATGGCTACACCTTC. It translates to CATSDRQGAHGYTF.

A few counts support this clone. This chain connects TRBV7-8 to TRBJ1-2; 9 bases map to TRBD1. The CDR3 length is 14 residues. The trim removed 5 bases at V and 7 bases at J, leaving 8 bases unmatched. The germline CDR1 and CDR2 sequences are SGHVS and FQNEAQ. The CDR3 bases are TGTGCCAGCAGCCAGGGACAGGGTGTTCGTGGCTACACCTTC. Translating gives CASSQGQGVRGYTF.